This T cell receptor (beta chain) was sequenced for a study of vaccination effects on CD4 cells after COVID-19. Overall study results and limits: Researchers reported few convalescent patients and no early post-infection timepoints in the study.

The CDR3 covers 13 residues. The germline V gene has CDR1 SGHRS and CDR2 YFSETQ. V gave up 4 bases and J gave up 0 bases, with 6 bases separating them. In regard to this clone: Its antigen is still unknown. Other DNA variants within this sample encode the same CDR3.

Peptide-pool stimulation followed by sequencing identified expanded antigen-specific CD4+ clonotypes in the ViraFEST assay. It was after around 10 days of culture that CD4+ T cells were isolated. Having tested negative for nucleocapsid antibodies, the vaccine recipients showed no prior SARS-CoV-2 infection. At days 3 and 7, half of the medium was exchanged for IL-2 medium. Using immunoSEQ multiplex PCR, the repertoire was profiled, and TCRdb retains in-frame clones only, with some absent. The sample consists of fewer than 70,000 clones, about 80% of them appearing once. Sequenced here: CD4+ T cells from PBMCs cultured with SARS-CoV-2 spike peptides, sampled before COVID-19 vaccination. This chain uses TRBV5-1 with TRBJ2-3, with D hard to call. The receptor was derived from a human donor who received a COVID-19 vaccine. The CDR3 DNA reads TGCGCCAGCAGCCTGGGCAGCACAGATACGCAGTATTTT. This translates into CASSLGSTDTQYF.